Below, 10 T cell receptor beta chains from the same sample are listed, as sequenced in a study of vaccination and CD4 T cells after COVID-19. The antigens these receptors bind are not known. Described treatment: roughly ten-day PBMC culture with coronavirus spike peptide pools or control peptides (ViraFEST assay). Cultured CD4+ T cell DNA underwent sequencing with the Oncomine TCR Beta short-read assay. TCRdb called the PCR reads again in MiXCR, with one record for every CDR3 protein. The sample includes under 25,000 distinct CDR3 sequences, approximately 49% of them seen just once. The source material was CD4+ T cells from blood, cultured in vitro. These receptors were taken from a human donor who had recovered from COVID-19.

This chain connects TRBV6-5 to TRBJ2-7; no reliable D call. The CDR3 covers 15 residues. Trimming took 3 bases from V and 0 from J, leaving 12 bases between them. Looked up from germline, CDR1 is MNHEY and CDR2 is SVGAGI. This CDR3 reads CASSYDPFSSYEQYF. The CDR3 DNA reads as TGTGCCAGCAGTTATGACCCGTTTAGCTCCTACGAGCAGTACTTC.

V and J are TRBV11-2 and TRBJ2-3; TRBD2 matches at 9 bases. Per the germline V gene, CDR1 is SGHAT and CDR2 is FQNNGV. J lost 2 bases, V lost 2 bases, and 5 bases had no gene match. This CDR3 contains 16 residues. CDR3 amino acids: CASSLSAGGYTDTQYF. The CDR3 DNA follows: TGTGCCAGCAGCTTATCGGCGGGGGGGTACACAGATACGCAGTATTTT.

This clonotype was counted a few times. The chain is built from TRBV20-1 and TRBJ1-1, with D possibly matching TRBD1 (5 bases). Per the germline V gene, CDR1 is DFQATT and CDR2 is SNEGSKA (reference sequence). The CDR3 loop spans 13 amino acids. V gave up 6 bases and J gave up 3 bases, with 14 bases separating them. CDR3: CSASRQRYTEAFF. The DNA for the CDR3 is TGCAGTGCCAGCCGACAGCGATACACTGAAGCTTTCTTT.

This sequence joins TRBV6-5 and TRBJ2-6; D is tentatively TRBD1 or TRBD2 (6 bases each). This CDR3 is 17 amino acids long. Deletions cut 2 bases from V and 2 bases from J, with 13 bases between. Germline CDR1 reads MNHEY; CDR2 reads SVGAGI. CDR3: CASSYGGPKPGANVLTF. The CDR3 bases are TGTGCCAGCAGTTACGGGGGGCCAAAACCTGGGGCCAACGTCCTGACTTTC.

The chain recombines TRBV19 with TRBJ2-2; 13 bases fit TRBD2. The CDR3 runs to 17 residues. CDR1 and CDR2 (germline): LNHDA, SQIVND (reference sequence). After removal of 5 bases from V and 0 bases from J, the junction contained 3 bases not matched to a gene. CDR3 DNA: TGTGCCAGTAGTTATGGGACTAGCGGGGCGAACACCGGGGAGCTGTTTTTT. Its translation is CASSYGTSGANTGELFF.

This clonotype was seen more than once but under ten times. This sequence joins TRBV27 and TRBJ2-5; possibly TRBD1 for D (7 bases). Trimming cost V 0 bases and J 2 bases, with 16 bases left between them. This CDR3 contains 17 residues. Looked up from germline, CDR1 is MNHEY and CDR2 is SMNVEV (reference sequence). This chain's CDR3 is CASSLSFPGGTQETQYF. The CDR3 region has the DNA TGTGCCAGCAGTTTATCGTTCCCAGGGGGGACTCAAGAGACCCAGTACTTC.

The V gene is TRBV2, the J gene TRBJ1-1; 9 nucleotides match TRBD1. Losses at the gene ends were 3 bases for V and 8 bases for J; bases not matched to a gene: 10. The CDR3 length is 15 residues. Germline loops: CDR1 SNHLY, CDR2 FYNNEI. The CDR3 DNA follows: TGTGCCAGCAGTGATGTCGGGACAGGGTTCTCCGAAGCTTTCTTT. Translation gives CASSDVGTGFSEAFF.

CDR3 loop: CASSLRPGTEAFF. CDR3 DNA: TGTGCCAGCAGCTTAAGGCCTGGCACTGAAGCTTTCTTT. The chain recombines TRBV7-3 with TRBJ1-1; unclear D gene. CDR1 is SGHTA and CDR2 is FQGTGA in the germline V gene. V dropped 1 base and J dropped 4 bases, with 7 bases sitting between them. This CDR3 has 13 amino acids.

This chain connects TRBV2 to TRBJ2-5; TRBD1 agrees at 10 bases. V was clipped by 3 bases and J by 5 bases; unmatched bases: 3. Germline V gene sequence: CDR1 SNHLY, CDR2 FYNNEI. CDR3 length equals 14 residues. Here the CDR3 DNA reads TGTGCCAGCAGTGAGGGACAGGGGTACGAGACCCAGTACTTC. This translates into CASSEGQGYETQYF. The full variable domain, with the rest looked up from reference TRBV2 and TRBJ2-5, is EPEVTQTPSHQVTQMGQEVILRCVPISNHLYFYWYRQILGQKVEFLVSFYNNEISEKSEIFDDQFSVERPDGSNFTLKIRSTKLEDSAMYFCASSEGQGYETQYFGPGTRLLVL.

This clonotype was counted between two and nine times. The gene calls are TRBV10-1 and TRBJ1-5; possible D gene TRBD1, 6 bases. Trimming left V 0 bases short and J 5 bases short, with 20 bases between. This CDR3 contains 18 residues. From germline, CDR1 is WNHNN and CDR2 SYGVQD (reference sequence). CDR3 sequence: CASSESSPAAGDHQPQHF. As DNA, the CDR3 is TGCGCCAGCAGTGAGTCGTCCCCAGCGGCAGGGGATCATCAGCCCCAGCATTTT.